Presented here are 25 T cell receptor beta chains from one specimen sequenced in a study of high-grade serous ovarian cancer treatment subgroups. The tumor samples were collected prior to definitive surgery or chemotherapy. The protocol was immunoSEQ multiplex PCR, while the TCRdb copy is restricted to in-frame clones and leaves out a portion. In the table there are fewer than 4,500 clones, around 74% of which are singletons. The sequenced sample consisted of tumor tissue. The source of these receptors is a human donor with high-grade serous ovarian cancer.

Here the CDR3 reads CASSAGHPTGASSYEQYV. CDR3 bases: TGTGCCAGTAGTGCCGGGCACCCGACAGGGGCGAGTTCCTACGAGCAGTACGTC. V and J are TRBV19 and TRBJ2-7; 8 bases are a match to TRBD1. The V gene's germline CDR1 is LNHDA and CDR2 SQIVND (reference sequence). The CDR3 is 18 residues long. The junction had 16 bases not matched to a gene; V was cut back by 5 bases and J by 1 base.

The chain couples TRBV5-1 to TRBJ1-1; 7 positions match TRBD1. This CDR3 is built from 16 residues. The junction had 10 bases not matched to a gene; V was cut back by 4 bases and J by 1 base. Germline CDR1 is SGHRS and CDR2 is YFSETQ. The CDR3 sequence is CASSLSPGQQNTEAFF. In nucleotides, the CDR3 is TGCGCCAGCAGCCTCAGTCCGGGACAGCAGAACACTGAAGCTTTCTTT.

V gene TRBV7-2 combines with J gene TRBJ2-5; 7 bases line up with TRBD1. With V trimmed by 0 bases and J by 2 bases, 9 bases remained unmatched. CDR1 SGHTA and CDR2 FQGNSA come from the germline V gene. There are 17 residues in the CDR3. The CDR3 spells CASSLALKGQTQETQYF. The CDR3 nucleotides read TGTGCCAGCAGCTTAGCGCTAAAGGGACAGACACAAGAGACCCAGTACTTC. Based on the CDR3 plus reference TRBV7-2 and TRBJ2-5, the full variable domain is GAGVSQSPSNKVTEKGKDVELRCDPISGHTALYWYRQSLGQGLEFLIYFQGNSAPDKSGLPSDRFSAERTGGSVSTLTIQRTQQEDSAVYLCASSLALKGQTQETQYFGPGTRLLVL.

CDR3 sequence (DNA): TGTGCCAGCAGTGAAGAGCTGTACATCCGGGACAGGGGGGACAATGAAAAACTGTTTTTT. Translated, it gives CASSEELYIRDRGDNEKLFF. J is TRBJ1-4 and V is TRBV2, with 11 nucleotides matching TRBD1. The CDR3 consists of 20 residues. The V gene's germline CDR1 is SNHLY and CDR2 FYNNEI. The trim removed 1 base at V and 5 bases at J, leaving 15 bases unmatched.

The chain combines TRBV7-9 with TRBJ1-5, with D unclear. Germline CDR1 and CDR2: SEHNR and FQNEAQ (reference sequence). The germline V and J ends were trimmed by 1 base and 5 bases, with 12 bases remaining between them. The CDR3 extends over 15 amino acids. In nucleotides, the CDR3 is TGTGCCAGCAGCTTAGTCGGGGAAGTAGATCAGCCCCAGCATTTT. It codes for CASSLVGEVDQPQHF.

The V gene is TRBV9, the J gene TRBJ2-7; TRBD1 aligns across 9 bases. This CDR3 is 12 amino acids long. The germline V gene has CDR1 SGDLS and CDR2 YYNGEE. V shed 10 bases, J shed 7 bases, and the junction held 9 bases outside the gene matches. The CDR3 nucleotides are TGTGCCGGGGTTGGGACAGGGAAGGAGCAGTACTTC. Translated: CAGVGTGKEQYF. Based on the CDR3 plus reference TRBV9 and TRBJ2-7, the full variable domain is DSGVTQTPKHLITATGQRVTLRCSPRSGDLSVYWYQQSLDQGLQFLIQYYNGEERAKGNILERFSAQQFPDLHSELNLSSLELGDSALYFCAGVGTGKEQYFGPGTRLTVT.

The chain has TRBV9 and TRBJ1-2, with TRBD1 matching 7 bases. The length of the CDR3 is 16 residues. V trimming: 3 bases; J trimming: 7 bases; junction bases outside the gene matches: 15. Per the germline V gene, CDR1 is SGDLS and CDR2 is YYNGEE. CDR3 protein: CASSERSTDRASGYTF. CDR3 nucleotide sequence: TGTGCCAGCAGCGAAAGGAGCACCGACAGGGCCAGTGGCTACACCTTC.

In this sample, this clone is medium-sized. The chain couples TRBV7-8 to TRBJ1-2; TRBD1 matches at 9 bases. The ends lost 8 bases at V and 1 base at J; junction bases unmatched: 11. There are 16 residues in the CDR3. CDR1 SGHVS and CDR2 FQNEAQ come from the germline V gene. CDR3 loop: CASAKGDRAINYGYTF. CDR3 DNA: TGTGCCAGCGCCAAAGGGGACAGGGCTATTAACTATGGCTACACCTTC.

CDR3: CASSVGFSVTDTQYF. The CDR3 region has the DNA TGTGCCAGCAGCGTGGGGTTTTCGGTGACCGATACGCAGTATTTT. The chain is built from TRBV9 and TRBJ2-3; D uncertain. CDR1 SGDLS and CDR2 YYNGEE come from the germline V gene. V lost 2 bases, J lost 6 bases, and 16 bases lay in between. There are 15 residues in the CDR3. Combining the CDR3 with reference TRBV9 and TRBJ2-3 gives the whole variable domain DSGVTQTPKHLITATGQRVTLRCSPRSGDLSVYWYQQSLDQGLQFLIQYYNGEERAKGNILERFSAQQFPDLHSELNLSSLELGDSALYFCASSVGFSVTDTQYFGPGTRLTVL.

This clone has only one observation. V and J are TRBV5-8 and TRBJ1-2, with TRBD1 matching over 9 bases. This CDR3 is 13 amino acids long. V trimming: 4 bases; J trimming: 10 bases; junction bases outside the gene matches: 8. Germline assignment: CDR1 SGHTS and CDR2 YDEGEE. The CDR3 nucleotides are TGTGCCAGCAGCCCGGGACAGGGCCTTTCCTACACCTTC. It specifies CASSPGQGLSYTF.

This clone was observed a single time. The chain is built from TRBV6-6 and TRBJ1-2, with 7 positions matching TRBD1. Trimming took 6 bases from V and 3 from J; bases not matched to a gene: 7. Germline V CDR1 and CDR2: MNHNY, SVGAGI (reference sequence). The CDR3 spans 14 residues. The CDR3 coding sequence is TGTGCCAGCAGCCCTCAGGGGGGCCACTATGGCTACACCTTC. Residues: CASSPQGGHYGYTF.

The chain links TRBV5-4 to TRBJ1-1, with D unresolved. Between the trimmed V and J ends, which lost 1 base and 1 base, there was a span of 11 bases. CDR1 SGHNT and CDR2 YYREEE come from the germline V gene (reference sequence). This CDR3 has 15 residues. CDR3 nucleotides: TGTGCCAGCAGCTTGTACCAGGTTGGGAACACTGAAGCTTTCTTT. Translating it yields CASSLYQVGNTEAFF.

The rearrangement uses TRBV7-3 and TRBJ1-2; 9 bases are shared with TRBD1. The germline CDR1 and CDR2 sequences are SGHTA and FQGTGA. The junction had 6 bases not matched to a gene; V was cut back by 5 bases and J by 5 bases. CDR3 length: 14 amino acids. The CDR3: CASSPGQGQYGYTF. CDR3 bases: TGTGCCAGCAGCCCCGGACAGGGGCAGTATGGCTACACCTTC.

This chain joins TRBV19 and TRBJ1-1; TRBD1 is a possible D gene (5 bases). This CDR3 has 14 amino acids. The V gene's germline CDR1 is LNHDA and CDR2 SQIVND (reference sequence). V was trimmed by 9 bases and J by 4 bases, leaving 18 bases between them. The CDR3 loop reads CASWPGAGGTEAFF. Written as DNA, the CDR3 is TGTGCCAGCTGGCCCGGGGCTGGGGGCACTGAAGCTTTCTTT.

The CDR3 sequence: CASSEQLNTEAFF. Written as DNA, the CDR3 is TGTGCCAGCAGTGAACAGCTGAACACTGAAGCTTTCTTT. The gene calls are TRBV6-1 and TRBJ1-1; D is uncertain. The V gene's germline CDR1 is MNHNS and CDR2 SASEGT. The CDR3 is made up of 13 amino acids. Trimming cost V 2 bases and J 0 bases, with 4 bases left between them.

The chain recombines TRBV5-4 with TRBJ1-3; D gene unclear. Germline lookup yields CDR1 SGHNT and CDR2 YYREEE (reference sequence). The CDR3 sequence is 14 residues long. Trimming left V 0 bases short and J 4 bases short, with 8 bases between. In DNA, the CDR3 is TGTGCCAGCAGCTTGGCGTTTGACGGAAACACCATATATTTT. Translation: CASSLAFDGNTIYF. Full variable domain (missing parts from reference TRBV5-4 and TRBJ1-3): ETGVTQSPTHLIKTRGQQVTLRCSSQSGHNTVSWYQQALGQGPQFIFQYYREEENGRGNFPPRFSGLQFPNYSSELNVNALELDDSALYLCASSLAFDGNTIYFGEGSWLTVV.

V gene TRBV6-1 combines with J gene TRBJ2-2; 8 positions agree with TRBD2. Trimming removed 3 bases from V and 6 bases from J; junction bases left unmatched: 6. From germline, CDR1 is MNHNS and CDR2 SASEGT. This CDR3 spans 15 amino acids. CDR3 bases: TGTGCCAGCAGTGACATTAGCGGGGATGCCGGGGAGCTGTTTTTT. Translation: CASSDISGDAGELFF.

The chain uses TRBV6-5 and TRBJ1-1, with D hard to call. This CDR3 comprises 13 residues. CDR1 is MNHEY, CDR2 SVGAGI, per germline. Deletions cut 5 bases from V and 1 base from J, with 8 bases between. CDR3 DNA sequence: TGTGCCAGCAGTCGGACGGAGAACACTGAAGCTTTCTTT. Amino acid sequence: CASSRTENTEAFF.

V usage is TRBV6-6 and J usage is TRBJ2-6; possibly TRBD1 for D (6 bases). The CDR3 has 15 amino acids. Germline CDR1 and CDR2: MNHNY and SVGAGI (reference sequence). Trimming took 6 bases from V and 0 from J, leaving 9 bases between them. CDR3: CASSYRDSGANVLTF. In DNA, the CDR3 is TGTGCCAGCAGCTACAGGGACTCTGGGGCCAACGTCCTGACTTTC.

The J gene is TRBJ1-2, the V gene TRBV10-3, with D possibly being TRBD1 (5 bases). CDR1 is ENHRY, CDR2 SYGVKD, per germline. The germline V and J ends were trimmed by 8 bases and 2 bases, with 9 bases remaining between them. This CDR3 has 12 residues. CDR3 amino acids: CAIAGGNYGYTF. CDR3 nucleotide sequence: TGTGCCATCGCCGGGGGGAACTATGGCTACACCTTC.

This rearrangement joins TRBV5-4 to TRBJ2-3, with D unresolved. The CDR3 has 14 amino acids. Germline CDR1 and CDR2: SGHNT and YYREEE (reference sequence). Trimming removed 4 bases at V and 2 bases at J, with 11 bases between. CDR3 DNA: TGTGCCAGCAGCCGACGGGTCCTCACAGATACGCAGTATTTT. This encodes CASSRRVLTDTQYF.

V is TRBV18 and J is TRBJ1-5; tentative D call: TRBD1 (5 bases). V gave up 6 bases and J gave up 7 bases, with 13 bases separating them. This CDR3 contains 13 residues. Germline CDR1 reads KGHSH; CDR2 reads LQKENI. The CDR3 DNA reads as TGTGCCAGCTCCCCAGGCGGGGCGCAGCCCCAGCATTTT. Translated: CASSPGGAQPQHF.

To note about this clone: At one end the junction does not follow the germline gene, possibly because of a read error. The chain combines TRBV19 with TRBJ2-3; D tentatively reads TRBD1 or TRBD2 (6 bases each). Germline values: CDR1 LNHDA, CDR2 SQIVND (reference sequence). The CDR3 spans 17 residues. CDR3 DNA: TGTGCCAGCAGTAGGACTACAGGGAAGGGTGGGGAAGATACGCAGTATTTT. This codes for CASSRTTGKGGEDTQYF. Complete variable domain (other parts from reference TRBV19 and TRBJ2-3): DGGITQSPKYLFRKEGQNVTLSCEQNLNHDAMYWYRQDPGQGLRLIYYSQIVNDFQKGDIAEGYSVSREKKESFPLTVTSAQKNPTAFYLCASSRTTGKGGEDTQYFGPGTRLTVL.

The rearrangement uses TRBV4-1 and TRBJ2-7; D tentatively fits TRBD1 or TRBD2 (5 bases each). Per germline, CDR1 MGHRA and CDR2 YSYEKL. V gave up 0 bases and J gave up 5 bases, with 8 bases separating them. This CDR3 contains 13 residues. The CDR3 DNA follows: TGCGCCAGCAGCCAAGAGAGGGGAAACGAGCAGTACGTC. Translation: CASSQERGNEQYV.

In its sample, this clone was seen a few times. V gene TRBV7-9 combines with J gene TRBJ1-6; 8 bases map to TRBD1. With V trimmed by 6 bases and J by 7 bases, 8 bases remained unmatched. The CDR3 runs to 15 residues. Per germline, CDR1 SEHNR and CDR2 FQNEAQ (reference sequence). Here the CDR3 DNA reads TGTGCCAGCAGTCTGGACAGGGTAAACAATTCACCCCTCCACTTT. Protein: CASSLDRVNNSPLHF.